The rows below give T cell receptor beta chains drawn from one sample of a study of T cell responses to AZD1222 COVID-19 vaccine. Profiling relied on immunoSEQ multiplex PCR, and the TCRdb table lists in-frame clones only, not all of them. The sample lists 100,000 to 150,000 clones, 75% to 90% seen once, with about 3% in the top ten. This material consisted of peripheral blood, taken on day 0 of AZD1222 vaccination. The receptors stem from an adult in good health. The CDR3 runs from the conserved cysteine through the conserved F or W. The order of the fields is clone size, J gene, D gene, V gene, CDR3 length, CDR3 protein, CDR3 DNA. The D gene is left open where the match is weak. The size entry is marked missing in some rows and otherwise reads once, few, many or a size class.

>.|TRBJ1-5|TRBD1|TRBV6-1|19
CASSERSGVLAGGLRPQHF
TGTGCCAGCAGTGAAAGGTCGGGGGTCCTTGCAGGGGGTCTTCGGCCCCAGCATTTT
>.|TRBJ1-5|.|TRBV27|15
CASSSGRNSNQPQHF
TGTGCCAGCAGTTCTGGCAGGAATAGCAATCAGCCCCAGCATTTT
>.|TRBJ1-1|.|TRBV10-3|14
CAISEVGHETEAFF
TGTGCCATCAGTGAGGTTGGTCATGAAACTGAAGCTTTCTTT
>.|TRBJ2-7|.|TRBV28|12
CASSLTSYEQYF
TGTGCCAGCAGTCTCACCTCCTACGAGCAGTACTTC
>.|TRBJ2-3|.|TRBV18|14
CASSPQGTADTQYF
TGTGCCAGCTCACCACAGGGAACAGCAGATACGCAGTATTTT
>.|TRBJ1-6|.|TRBV30|14
CAWSLPGSNSPLHF
TGTGCCTGGAGCTTGCCCGGGTCAAATTCACCCCTCCACTTT
>.|TRBJ2-1|TRBD2|TRBV11-2|17
CASSPPGLAGVNNEQFF
TGTGCCAGCAGCCCTCCGGGACTAGCGGGGGTAAACAATGAGCAGTTCTTC
>.|TRBJ2-4|.|TRBV4-3|15
CASSQGYRARGIQYF
TGCGCCAGCAGCCAAGGGTACAGGGCTCGGGGCATTCAGTACTTC
>.|TRBJ1-6|.|TRBV5-1|16
CASSHGTEGLSSPLHF
TGCGCCAGCAGCCATGGGACCGAAGGGTTGTCGTCACCCCTCCACTTT
>.|TRBJ2-7|.|TRBV7-2|14
CASSLASGTYEQYF
TGTGCCAGCAGCTTAGCAAGCGGAACCTACGAGCAGTACTTC
>once|TRBJ2-2|.|TRBV28|12
CASSFPPGELFF
TGTGCCAGCAGTTTTCCTCCCGGGGAGCTGTTTTTT
>.|TRBJ1-2|TRBD1|TRBV4-2|14
CASSHPGQEEGYTF
TGTGCCAGCAGCCATCCCGGACAGGAGGAAGGCTACACCTTC
>.|TRBJ2-7|TRBD2|TRBV27|14
CASRRTSGAYEQYF
TGTGCCAGCAGGAGGACTAGCGGGGCCTACGAGCAGTACTTC
>.|TRBJ1-1|.|TRBV3-1/TRBV3-2|12
CASSQPSSEAFF
TGTGCCAGCAGCCAACCGTCGTCTGAAGCTTTCTTT
>.|TRBJ1-4|.|TRBV12-3/TRBV12-4|13
CASSLGGNEKLFF
TGTGCCAGCAGTTTGGGGGGGAATGAAAAACTGTTTTTT
>.|TRBJ2-7|.|TRBV28|14
CASSFSKRAYEQYF
TGTGCCAGCAGTTTTTCTAAACGGGCCTACGAGCAGTACTTC
>.|TRBJ2-7|.|TRBV5-1|14
CASSGQGGTNEQYF
TGCGCCAGCTCCGGTCAGGGAGGGACAAACGAGCAGTACTTC
>.|TRBJ2-2|TRBD1|TRBV27|16
CASSWVTGANTGELFF
TGTGCCAGCAGTTGGGTGACAGGGGCGAACACCGGGGAGCTGTTTTTT